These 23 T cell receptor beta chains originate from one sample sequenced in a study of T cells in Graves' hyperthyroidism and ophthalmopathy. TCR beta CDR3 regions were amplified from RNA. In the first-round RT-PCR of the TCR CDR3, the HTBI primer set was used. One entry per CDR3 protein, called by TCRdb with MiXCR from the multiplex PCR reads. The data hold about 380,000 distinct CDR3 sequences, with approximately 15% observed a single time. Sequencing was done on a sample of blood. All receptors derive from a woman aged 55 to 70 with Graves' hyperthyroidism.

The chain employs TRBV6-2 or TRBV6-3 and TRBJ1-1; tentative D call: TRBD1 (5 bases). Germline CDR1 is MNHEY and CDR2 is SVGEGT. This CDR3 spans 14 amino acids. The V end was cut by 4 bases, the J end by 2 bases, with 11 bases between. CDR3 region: CASSFQGRNTEAFF. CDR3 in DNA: TGTGCCAGCAGTTTTCAGGGCAGAAACACTGAAGCTTTCTTT.

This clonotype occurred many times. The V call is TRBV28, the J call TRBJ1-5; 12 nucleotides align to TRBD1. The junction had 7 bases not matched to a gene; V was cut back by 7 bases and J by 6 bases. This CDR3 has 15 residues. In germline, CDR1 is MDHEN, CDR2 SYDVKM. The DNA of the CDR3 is TGTGCCAGCAAACGGGACAGGGGGCGGGTTCAGCCCCAGCATTTT. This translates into CASKRDRGRVQPQHF.

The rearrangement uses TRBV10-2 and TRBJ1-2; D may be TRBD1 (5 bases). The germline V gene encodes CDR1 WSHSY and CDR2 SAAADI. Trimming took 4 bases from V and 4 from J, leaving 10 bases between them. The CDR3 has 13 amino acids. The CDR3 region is CASSGAGGYGYTF. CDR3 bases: TGCGCCAGCAGTGGGGCGGGGGGCTATGGCTACACCTTC.

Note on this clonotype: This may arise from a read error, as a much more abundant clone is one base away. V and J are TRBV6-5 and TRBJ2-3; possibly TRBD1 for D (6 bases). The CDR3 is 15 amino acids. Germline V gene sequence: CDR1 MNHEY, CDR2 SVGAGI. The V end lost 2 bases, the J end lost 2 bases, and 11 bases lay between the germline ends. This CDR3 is CASSYGKGVTDTQYF. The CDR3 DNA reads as TGTGCCAGCAGTTACGGGAAGGGGGTCACAGATACGCAGTATTTT.

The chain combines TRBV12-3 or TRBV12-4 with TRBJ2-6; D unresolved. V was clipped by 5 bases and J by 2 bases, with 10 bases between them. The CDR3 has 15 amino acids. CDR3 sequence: CASSGGTPGANVLTF. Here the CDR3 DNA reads TGTGCCAGCAGTGGCGGAACCCCTGGGGCCAACGTCCTGACTTTC.

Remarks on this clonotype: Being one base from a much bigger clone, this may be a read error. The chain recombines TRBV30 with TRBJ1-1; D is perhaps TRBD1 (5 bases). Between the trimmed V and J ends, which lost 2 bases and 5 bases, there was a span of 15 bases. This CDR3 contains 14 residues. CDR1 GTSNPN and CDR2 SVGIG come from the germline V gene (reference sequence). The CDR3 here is CAWSQGTAETEAFF. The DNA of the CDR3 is TGTGCCTGGAGTCAAGGGACCGCCGAAACTGAAGCTTTCTTT.

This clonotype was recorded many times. This chain's CDR3 is CASSLRLAGLETQYF. CDR3 sequence (DNA): TGTGCCAGCAGCCTCAGACTAGCGGGATTAGAGACCCAGTACTTC. The V call is TRBV5-6, the J call TRBJ2-5; 11 nucleotides agree with TRBD2. Trimming at V came to 4 bases and at J to 4 bases, leaving 6 bases not matched to a gene. Looked up from germline, CDR1 is SGHDT and CDR2 is YYEEEE. The CDR3 has 15 amino acids.

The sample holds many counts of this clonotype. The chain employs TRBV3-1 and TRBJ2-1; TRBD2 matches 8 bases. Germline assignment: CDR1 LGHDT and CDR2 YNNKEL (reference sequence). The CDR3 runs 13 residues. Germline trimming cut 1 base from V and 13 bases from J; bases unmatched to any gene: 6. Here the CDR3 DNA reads TGTGCCAGCAGCCAAGGTGGGACTAGAAAACAGTTCTTC. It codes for CASSQGGTRKQFF.

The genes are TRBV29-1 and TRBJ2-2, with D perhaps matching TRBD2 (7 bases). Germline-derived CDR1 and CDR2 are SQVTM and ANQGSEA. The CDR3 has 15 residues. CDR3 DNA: TGCACCGGATCTAGGGGGAGGGGGGGCACCGGGGAGCTGTTTTTT. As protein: CTGSRGRGGTGELFF.

DNA for the CDR3: TGTGCCAGCTCACCACCGGATGCGGGAGGGCCAGGATACACCGGGGAGCTGTTTTTT. Protein product: CASSPPDAGGPGYTGELFF. The chain employs TRBV9 and TRBJ2-2; 9 nucleotides align to TRBD2. With V trimmed by 7 bases and J by 3 bases, 19 bases remained unmatched. Germline CDR1 and CDR2: SGDLS and YYNGEE. The CDR3 is 19 amino acids.

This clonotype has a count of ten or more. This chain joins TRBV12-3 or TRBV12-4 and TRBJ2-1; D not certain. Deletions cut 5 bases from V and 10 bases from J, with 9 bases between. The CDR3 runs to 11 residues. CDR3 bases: TGTGCCAGCAGTCGAACGATCGAGCAGTTCTTC. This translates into CASSRTIEQFF.

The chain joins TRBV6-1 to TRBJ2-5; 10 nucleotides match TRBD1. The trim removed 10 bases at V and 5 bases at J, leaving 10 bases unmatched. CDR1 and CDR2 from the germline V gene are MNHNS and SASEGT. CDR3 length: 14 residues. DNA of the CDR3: TGTGCCATCAAAACGACAGGGGGCTCGGAGACCCAGTACTTC. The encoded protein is CAIKTTGGSETQYF.

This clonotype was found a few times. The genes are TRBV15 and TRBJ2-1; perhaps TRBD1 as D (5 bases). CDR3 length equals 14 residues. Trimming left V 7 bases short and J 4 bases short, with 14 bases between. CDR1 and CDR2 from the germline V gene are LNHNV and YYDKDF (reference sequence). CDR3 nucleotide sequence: TGTGCCACCACCCCCAGGACACCATACAATGAGCAGTTCTTC. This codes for CATTPRTPYNEQFF.

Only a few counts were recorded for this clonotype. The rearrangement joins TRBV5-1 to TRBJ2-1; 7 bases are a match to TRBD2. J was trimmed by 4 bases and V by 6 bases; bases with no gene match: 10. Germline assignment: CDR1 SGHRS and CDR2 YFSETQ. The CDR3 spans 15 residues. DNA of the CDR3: TGCGCCAGCAAGGGAGGGGACTACGATTACAATGAGCAGTTCTTC. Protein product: CASKGGDYDYNEQFF.

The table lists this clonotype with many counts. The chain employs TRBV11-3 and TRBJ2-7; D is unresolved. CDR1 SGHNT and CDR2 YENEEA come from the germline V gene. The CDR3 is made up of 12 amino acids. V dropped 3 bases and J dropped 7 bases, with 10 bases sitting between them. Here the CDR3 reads CASSFSRREQYF. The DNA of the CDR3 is TGTGCCAGCAGCTTCTCAAGGCGGGAGCAGTACTTC.

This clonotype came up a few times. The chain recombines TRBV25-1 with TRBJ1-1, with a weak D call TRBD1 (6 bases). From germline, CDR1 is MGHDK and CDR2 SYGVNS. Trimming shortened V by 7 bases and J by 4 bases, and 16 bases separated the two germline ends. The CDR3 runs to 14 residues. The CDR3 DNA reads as TGTGCCAGCATCAGCAGTCGGGGGGCCACTGAAGCTTTCTTT. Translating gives CASISSRGATEAFF.

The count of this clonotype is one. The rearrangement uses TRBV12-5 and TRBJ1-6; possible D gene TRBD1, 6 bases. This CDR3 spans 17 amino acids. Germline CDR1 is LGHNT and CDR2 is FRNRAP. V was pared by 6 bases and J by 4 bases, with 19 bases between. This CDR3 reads CASGFSLRGGYNSPLHF. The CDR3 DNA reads TGTGCTAGTGGCTTCAGCCTCAGGGGCGGATATAATTCACCCCTCCACTTT.

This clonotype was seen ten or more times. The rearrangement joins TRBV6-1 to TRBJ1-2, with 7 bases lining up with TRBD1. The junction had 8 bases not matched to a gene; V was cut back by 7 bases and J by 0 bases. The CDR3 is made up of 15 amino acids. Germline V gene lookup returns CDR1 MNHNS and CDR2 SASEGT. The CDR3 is CASTRNRGANYGYTF. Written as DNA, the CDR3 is TGTGCCAGCACCCGCAACAGGGGAGCTAACTATGGCTACACCTTC.

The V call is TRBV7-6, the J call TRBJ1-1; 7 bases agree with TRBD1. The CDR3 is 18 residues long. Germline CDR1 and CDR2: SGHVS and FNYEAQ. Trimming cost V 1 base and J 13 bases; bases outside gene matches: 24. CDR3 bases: TGTGCCAGCAGCTTAGAGATCCGGGACAGAGGGCAACCACCGGAGTATTTCTTT. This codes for CASSLEIRDRGQPPEYFF. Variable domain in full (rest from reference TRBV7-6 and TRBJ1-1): GAGVSQSPRYKVTKRGQDVALRCDPISGHVSLYWYRQALGQGPEFLTYFNYEAQQDKSGLPNDRFSAERPEGSISTLTIQRTEQRDSAMYRCASSLEIRDRGQPPEYFFGQGTRLTVV.

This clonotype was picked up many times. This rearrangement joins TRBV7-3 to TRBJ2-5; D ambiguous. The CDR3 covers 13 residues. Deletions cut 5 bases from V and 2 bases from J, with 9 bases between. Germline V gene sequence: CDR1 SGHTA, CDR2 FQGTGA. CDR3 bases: TGTGCCAGCAGCAAAGAAATTCAAGAGACCCAGTACTTC. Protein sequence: CASSKEIQETQYF.

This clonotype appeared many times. CDR3 residues: CACLTSGRPYEQYF. In DNA, the CDR3 is TGTGCCTGTCTGACGAGCGGGAGGCCCTACGAGCAGTACTTC. The genes are TRBV28 and TRBJ2-7; TRBD2 agrees at 9 bases. The V and J ends lost 11 bases and 2 bases, in that order; junction bases with no gene match: 10. This CDR3 region has 14 residues. Per the germline V gene, CDR1 is MDHEN and CDR2 is SYDVKM. Supplemented by reference TRBV28 and TRBJ2-7, the full variable domain reads DVKVTQSSRYLVKRTGEKVFLECVQDMDHENMFWYRQDPGLGLRLIYFSYDVKMKEKGDIPEGYSVSREKKERFSLILESASTNQTSMYLCACLTSGRPYEQYFGPGTRLTVT.

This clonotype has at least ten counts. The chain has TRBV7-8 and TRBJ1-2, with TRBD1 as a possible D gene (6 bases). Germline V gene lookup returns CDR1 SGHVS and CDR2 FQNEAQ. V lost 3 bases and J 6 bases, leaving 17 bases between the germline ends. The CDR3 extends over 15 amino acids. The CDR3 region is CASSFERRGFNGYTF. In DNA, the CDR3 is TGTGCCAGCAGCTTCGAACGCAGGGGATTTAATGGCTACACCTTC.

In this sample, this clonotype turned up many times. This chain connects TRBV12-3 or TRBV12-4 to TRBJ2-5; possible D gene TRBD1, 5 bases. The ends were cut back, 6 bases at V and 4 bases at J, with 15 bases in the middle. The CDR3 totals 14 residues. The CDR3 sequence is CASSPATVSETQYF. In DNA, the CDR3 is TGTGCCAGCAGCCCGGCGACAGTTTCAGAGACCCAGTACTTC.